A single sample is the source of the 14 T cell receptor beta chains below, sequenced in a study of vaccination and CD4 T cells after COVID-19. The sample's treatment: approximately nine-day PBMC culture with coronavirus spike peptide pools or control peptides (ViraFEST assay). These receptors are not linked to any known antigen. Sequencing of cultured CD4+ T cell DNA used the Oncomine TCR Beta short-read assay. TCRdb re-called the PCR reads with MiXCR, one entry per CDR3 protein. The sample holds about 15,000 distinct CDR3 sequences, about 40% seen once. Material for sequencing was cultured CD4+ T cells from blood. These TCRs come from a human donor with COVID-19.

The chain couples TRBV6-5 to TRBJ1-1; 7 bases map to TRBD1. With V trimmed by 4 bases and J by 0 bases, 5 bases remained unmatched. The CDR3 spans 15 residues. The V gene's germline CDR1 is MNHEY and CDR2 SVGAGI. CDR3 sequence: CASSLGGGLNTEAFF. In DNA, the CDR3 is TGTGCCAGCAGTTTAGGGGGCGGTTTGAACACTGAAGCTTTCTTT.

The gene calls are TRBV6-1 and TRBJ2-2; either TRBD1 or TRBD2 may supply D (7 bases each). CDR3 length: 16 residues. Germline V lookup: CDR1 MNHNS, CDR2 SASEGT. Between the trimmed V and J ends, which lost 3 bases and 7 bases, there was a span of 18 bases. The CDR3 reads CASSEGGQGVIGELFF. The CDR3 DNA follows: TGTGCCAGCAGTGAGGGGGGGCAGGGGGTAATCGGGGAGCTGTTTTTT.

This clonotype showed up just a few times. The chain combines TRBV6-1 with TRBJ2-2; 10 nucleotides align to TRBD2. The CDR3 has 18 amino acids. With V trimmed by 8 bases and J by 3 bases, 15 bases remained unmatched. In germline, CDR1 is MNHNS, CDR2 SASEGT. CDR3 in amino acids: CASFDGAGGPAYTGELFF. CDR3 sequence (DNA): TGTGCCAGCTTTGATGGAGCGGGGGGGCCGGCGTACACCGGGGAGCTGTTTTTT.

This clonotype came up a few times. The CDR3 DNA is TGTGCCAGCAGCGCCGACAGGAACTATGGCTACACCTTC. Protein sequence: CASSADRNYGYTF. This chain connects TRBV7-3 to TRBJ1-2, with a possible D match to TRBD1 (6 bases). The CDR3 length is 13 residues. The germline gives CDR1 SGHTA, CDR2 FQGTGA. V dropped 5 bases and J dropped 2 bases, with 9 bases sitting between them.

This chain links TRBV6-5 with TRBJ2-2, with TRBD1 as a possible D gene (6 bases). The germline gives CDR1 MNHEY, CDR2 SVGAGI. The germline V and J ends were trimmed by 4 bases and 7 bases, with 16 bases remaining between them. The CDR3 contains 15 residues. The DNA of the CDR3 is TGTGCCAGCAGTTCTGACAGGATCTCAGTCGGGGAGCTGTTTTTT. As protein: CASSSDRISVGELFF.

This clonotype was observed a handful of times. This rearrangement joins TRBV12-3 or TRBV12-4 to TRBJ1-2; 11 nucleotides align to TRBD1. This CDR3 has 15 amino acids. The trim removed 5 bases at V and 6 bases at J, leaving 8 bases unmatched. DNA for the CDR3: TGTGCCAGCAGTCACCGGGACAGGGGGAACGATGGCTACACCTTC. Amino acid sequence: CASSHRDRGNDGYTF.

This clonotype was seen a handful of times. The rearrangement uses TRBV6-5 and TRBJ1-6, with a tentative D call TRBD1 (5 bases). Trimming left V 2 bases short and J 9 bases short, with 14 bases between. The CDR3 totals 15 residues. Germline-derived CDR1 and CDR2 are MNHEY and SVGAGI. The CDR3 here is CASSYGTPFPSPLHF. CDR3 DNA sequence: TGTGCCAGCAGTTACGGGACTCCTTTTCCTTCACCCCTCCACTTT.

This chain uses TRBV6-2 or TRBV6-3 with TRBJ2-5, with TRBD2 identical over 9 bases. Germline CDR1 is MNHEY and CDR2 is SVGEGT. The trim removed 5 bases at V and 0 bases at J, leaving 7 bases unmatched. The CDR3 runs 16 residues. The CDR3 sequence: CASSGLAGRYQETQYF. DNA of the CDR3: TGTGCCAGCAGTGGCCTAGCGGGGCGCTACCAAGAGACCCAGTACTTC.

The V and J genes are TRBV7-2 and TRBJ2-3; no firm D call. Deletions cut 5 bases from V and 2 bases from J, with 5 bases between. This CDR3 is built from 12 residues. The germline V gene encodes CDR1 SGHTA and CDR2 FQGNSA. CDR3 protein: CASSAITDTQYF. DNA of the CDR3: TGTGCCAGCAGCGCGATCACAGATACGCAGTATTTT.

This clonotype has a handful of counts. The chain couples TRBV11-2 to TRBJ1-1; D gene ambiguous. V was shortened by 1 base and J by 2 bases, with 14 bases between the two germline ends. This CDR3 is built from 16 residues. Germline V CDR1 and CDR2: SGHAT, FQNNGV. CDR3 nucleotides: TGTGCCAGCAGCTTAGGGGGTCGGAACCTTAACACTGAAGCTTTCTTT. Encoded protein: CASSLGGRNLNTEAFF.

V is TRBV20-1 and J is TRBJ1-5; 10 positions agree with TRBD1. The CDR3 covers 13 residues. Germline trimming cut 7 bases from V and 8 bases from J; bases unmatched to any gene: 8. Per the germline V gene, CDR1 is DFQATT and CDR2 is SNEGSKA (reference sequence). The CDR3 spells CSVAGTGVKPQHF. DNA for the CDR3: TGCAGTGTTGCCGGGACAGGGGTTAAGCCCCAGCATTTT.

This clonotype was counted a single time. The CDR3 spells CASSLPGTQVAFF. The CDR3 DNA follows: TGTGCCAGCAGTTTGCCGGGAACCCAGGTGGCTTTCTTT. The rearrangement joins TRBV28 to TRBJ1-1; D remains unclear. CDR3 size: 13 residues. CDR1 is MDHEN, CDR2 SYDVKM, per germline. Trimming took off 3 bases at V and 11 bases at J, with 16 bases between the two ends.

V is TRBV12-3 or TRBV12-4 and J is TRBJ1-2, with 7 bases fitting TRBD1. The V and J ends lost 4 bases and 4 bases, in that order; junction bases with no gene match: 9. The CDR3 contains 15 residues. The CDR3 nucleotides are TGTGCCAGCAGTTCGCAAGGGACAGCCTCCTATGGCTACACCTTC. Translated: CASSSQGTASYGYTF.

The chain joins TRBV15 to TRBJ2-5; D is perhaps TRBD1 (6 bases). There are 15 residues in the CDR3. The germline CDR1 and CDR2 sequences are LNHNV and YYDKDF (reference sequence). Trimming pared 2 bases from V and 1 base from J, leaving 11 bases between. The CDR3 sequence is CATSRQGFGQETQYF. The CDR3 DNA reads TGTGCCACCAGCAGACAGGGGTTTGGCCAAGAGACCCAGTACTTC. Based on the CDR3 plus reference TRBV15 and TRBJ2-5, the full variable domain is DAMVIQNPRYQVTQFGKPVTLSCSQTLNHNVMYWYQQKSSQAPKLLFHYYDKDFNNEADTPDNFQSRRPNTSFCFLDIRSPGLGDTAMYLCATSRQGFGQETQYFGPGTRLLVL.